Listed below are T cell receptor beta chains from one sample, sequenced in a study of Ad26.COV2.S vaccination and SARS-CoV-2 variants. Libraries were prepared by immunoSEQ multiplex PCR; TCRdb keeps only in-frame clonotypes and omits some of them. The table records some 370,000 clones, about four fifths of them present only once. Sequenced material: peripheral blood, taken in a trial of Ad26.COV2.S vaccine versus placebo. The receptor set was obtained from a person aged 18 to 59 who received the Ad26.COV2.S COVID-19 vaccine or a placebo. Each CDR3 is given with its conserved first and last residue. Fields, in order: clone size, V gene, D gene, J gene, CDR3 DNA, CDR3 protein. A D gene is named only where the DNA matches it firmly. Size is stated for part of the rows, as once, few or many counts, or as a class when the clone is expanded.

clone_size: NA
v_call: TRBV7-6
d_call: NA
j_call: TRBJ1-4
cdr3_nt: TGTGCCAGCAGCCTAACCAGGGAGGGGGAAAAACTGTTTTTT
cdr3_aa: CASSLTREGEKLFF

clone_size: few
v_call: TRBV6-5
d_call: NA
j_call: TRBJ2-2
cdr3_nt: TGTGCCATCCGGTCGGGCGGGGCGAACACCGGGGAGCTGTTTTTT
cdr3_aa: CAIRSGGANTGELFF

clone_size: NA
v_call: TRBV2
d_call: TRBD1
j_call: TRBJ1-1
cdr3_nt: TGTGCCAGCAGTAAACAGGGGACAGCCACTGAAGCTTTCTTT
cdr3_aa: CASSKQGTATEAFF

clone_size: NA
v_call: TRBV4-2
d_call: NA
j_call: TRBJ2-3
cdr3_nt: TGTGCCAGCAGCCAGGAGGGAAGCGTTGATACGCAGTATTTT
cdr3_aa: CASSQEGSVDTQYF

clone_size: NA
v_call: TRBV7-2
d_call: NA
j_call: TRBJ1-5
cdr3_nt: TGTGCCAGCAGCCCGGGGGGGACCCGTAGCAATCAGCCCCAGCATTTT
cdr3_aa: CASSPGGTRSNQPQHF

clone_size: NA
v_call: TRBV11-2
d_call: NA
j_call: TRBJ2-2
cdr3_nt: TGTGCCAGCAGCTCATGGGACCTAGTAATCGGCACCGGGGAGCTGTTTTTT
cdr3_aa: CASSSWDLVIGTGELFF

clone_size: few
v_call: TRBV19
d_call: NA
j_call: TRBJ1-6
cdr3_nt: TGTGCCAGTAGTTGGGGAACGGATTCACCCCTCCACTTT
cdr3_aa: CASSWGTDSPLHF

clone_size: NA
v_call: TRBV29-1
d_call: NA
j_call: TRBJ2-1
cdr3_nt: TGCAGCGTTGACATGAACGGAGGCTATGAGCAGTTCTTC
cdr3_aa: CSVDMNGGYEQFF

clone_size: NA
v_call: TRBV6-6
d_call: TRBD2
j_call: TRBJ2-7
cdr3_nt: TGTGCCAGCAGTTACCTGGAGACTAGCGGAAGCTACGAGCAGTACTTC
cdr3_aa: CASSYLETSGSYEQYF

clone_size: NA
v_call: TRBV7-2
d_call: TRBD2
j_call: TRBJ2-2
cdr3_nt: TGTGCCAGCAGCTTAGTGGCTAGCGGGGGGAACACCGGGGAGCTGTTTTTT
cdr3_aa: CASSLVASGGNTGELFF

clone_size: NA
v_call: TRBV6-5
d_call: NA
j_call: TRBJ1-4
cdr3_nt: TGTGCCAGCAGGGCAGGGCTTAATGAAAAACTGTTTTTT
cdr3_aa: CASRAGLNEKLFF

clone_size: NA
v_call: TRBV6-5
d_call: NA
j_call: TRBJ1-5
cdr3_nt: TGTGCCAGCAGTTCTTTAATTGGCAATCAGCCCCAGCATTTT
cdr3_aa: CASSSLIGNQPQHF

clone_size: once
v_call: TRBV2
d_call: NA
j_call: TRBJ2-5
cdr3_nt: TGTGCCTCGTGGGGGGACGCGAAAGAGACCCAGTACTTC
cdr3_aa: CASWGDAKETQYF

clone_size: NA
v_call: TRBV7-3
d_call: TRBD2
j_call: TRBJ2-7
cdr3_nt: TGTGCCAGCAGCCCGAGCGGGGGGGGCTCCTACGAGCAGTACTTC
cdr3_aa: CASSPSGGGSYEQYF

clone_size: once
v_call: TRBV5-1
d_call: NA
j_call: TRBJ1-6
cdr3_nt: TGCGCCAGCAGCTTACAACAGGGTGCTAATTCACCCCTCCACTTT
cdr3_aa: CASSLQQGANSPLHF

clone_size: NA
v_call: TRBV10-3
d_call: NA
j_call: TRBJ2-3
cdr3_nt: TGTGCTGCGGGGAGCCGCACAGATACGCAGTATTTT
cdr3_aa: CAAGSRTDTQYF

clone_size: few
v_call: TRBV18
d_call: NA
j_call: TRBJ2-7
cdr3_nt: TGTGCCAGCTCACTAGAAGGGGGGGCCGCCTACGAGCAGTACTTC
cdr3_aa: CASSLEGGAAYEQYF

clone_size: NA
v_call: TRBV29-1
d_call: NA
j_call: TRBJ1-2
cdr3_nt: TGCAGCGTTGAAGACCAGGGTAACTATGGCTACACCTTC
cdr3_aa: CSVEDQGNYGYTF

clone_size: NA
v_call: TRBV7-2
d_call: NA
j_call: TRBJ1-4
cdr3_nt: TGTGCCAGCAGCGGAGTGGGGGCCATAGGTGAAAAACTGTTTTTT
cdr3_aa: CASSGVGAIGEKLFF

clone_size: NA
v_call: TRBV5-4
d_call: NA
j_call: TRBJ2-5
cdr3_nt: TGTGCCAGCAGCTCAGCCCAGAGAGGGGAGACCCAGTACTTC
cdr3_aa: CASSSAQRGETQYF

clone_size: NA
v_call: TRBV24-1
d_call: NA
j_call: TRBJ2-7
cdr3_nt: TGTGCCACCAGTGACCACAAAATTTACGGGGTCTACGAGCAGTACTTC
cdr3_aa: CATSDHKIYGVYEQYF

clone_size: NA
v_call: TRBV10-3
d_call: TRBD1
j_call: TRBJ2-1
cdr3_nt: TGTGCCATCAGTAACAGGGGCGTGGTTTACAATGAGCAGTTCTTC
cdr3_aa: CAISNRGVVYNEQFF

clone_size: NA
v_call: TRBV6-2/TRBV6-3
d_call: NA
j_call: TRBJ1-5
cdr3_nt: TGTGCCAGCAGTTACGTACGTAAGGGGCTAGTTCGACAGCCCCAGCATTTT
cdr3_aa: CASSYVRKGLVRQPQHF

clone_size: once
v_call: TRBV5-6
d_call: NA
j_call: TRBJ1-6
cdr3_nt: TGTGCCAGCAGCTTGGAATCCCTGAGCTCCTATAATTCACCCCTCCACTTT
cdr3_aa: CASSLESLSSYNSPLHF

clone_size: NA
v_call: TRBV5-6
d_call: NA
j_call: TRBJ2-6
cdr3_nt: TGTGCCAGCAGCTTGCCCCCCCCTGGGGCCAACGTCCTGACTTTC
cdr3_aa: CASSLPPPGANVLTF

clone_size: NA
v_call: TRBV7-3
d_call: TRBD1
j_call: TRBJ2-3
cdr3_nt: TGTGCCAGCAGCTTGGACAGGGACACAGATACGCAGTATTTT
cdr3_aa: CASSLDRDTDTQYF

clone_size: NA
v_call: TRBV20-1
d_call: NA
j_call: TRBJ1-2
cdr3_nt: TGCAGTGCTAGAGGAGGGGGAGGCTACACCTTC
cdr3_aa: CSARGGGGYTF

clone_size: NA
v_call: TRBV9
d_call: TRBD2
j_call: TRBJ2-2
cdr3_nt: TGTGCCAGCAGCGTAGGTTTTGCGGGGGTCAACACCGGGGAGCTGTTTTTT
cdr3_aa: CASSVGFAGVNTGELFF

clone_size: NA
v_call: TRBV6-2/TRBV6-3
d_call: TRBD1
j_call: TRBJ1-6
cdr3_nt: TGTGCCAGCAGTATAAACAGGGGATTGGCACCCCTCCACTTT
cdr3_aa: CASSINRGLAPLHF

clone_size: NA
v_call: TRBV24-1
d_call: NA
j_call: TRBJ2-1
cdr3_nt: TGTGCCACCAGCGACAGGACGTACAATGAGCAGTTCTTC
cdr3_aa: CATSDRTYNEQFF

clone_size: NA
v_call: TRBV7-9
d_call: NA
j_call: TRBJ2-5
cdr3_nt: TGTGCCAGCAGCGACGGACAAAACCAAGAGACCCAGTACTTC
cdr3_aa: CASSDGQNQETQYF

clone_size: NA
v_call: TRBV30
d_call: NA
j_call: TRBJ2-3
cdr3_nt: TGTGCCTGGAGTCTGACGGGAGATGCGGCAGATACGCAGTATTTT
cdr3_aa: CAWSLTGDAADTQYF

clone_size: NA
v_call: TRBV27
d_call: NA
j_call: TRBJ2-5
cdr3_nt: TGTGCCAGCAGTTGGTCCCCAGGGAAGTGGGAAGAGACCCAGTACTTC
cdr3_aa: CASSWSPGKWEETQYF

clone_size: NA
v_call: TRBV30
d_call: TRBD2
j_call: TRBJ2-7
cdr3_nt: TGTGCCTGGGGACTAGCGGGATCCTACGAGCAGTACTTC
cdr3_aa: CAWGLAGSYEQYF

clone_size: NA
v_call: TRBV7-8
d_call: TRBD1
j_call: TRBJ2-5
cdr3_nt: TGTGCCAGCAGCGCTTTTGGACAGGTCATCCAAGAGACCCAGTACTTC
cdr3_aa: CASSAFGQVIQETQYF

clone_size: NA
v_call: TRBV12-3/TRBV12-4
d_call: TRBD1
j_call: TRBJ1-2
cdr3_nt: TGTGCCAGCAGTCCGACAGGGAACTATGGCTACACCTTC
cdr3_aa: CASSPTGNYGYTF

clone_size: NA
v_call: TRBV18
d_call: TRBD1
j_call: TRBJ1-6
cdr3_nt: TGTGCCAGCTCACCACCCCAAGGGGGCGGGTGGGGATCACCCCTCCACTTT
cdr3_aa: CASSPPQGGGWGSPLHF

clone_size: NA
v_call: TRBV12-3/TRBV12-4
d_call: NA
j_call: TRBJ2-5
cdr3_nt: TGTGCCAGCAGTTATCGGGACCGCCAGACCCAGTACTTC
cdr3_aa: CASSYRDRQTQYF